This T cell receptor (beta chain) was sequenced for a study of T cell responses to AZD1222 COVID-19 vaccine (dated by TCRdb to the early 2020s). A note on the overall study: AZD1222 recipients whose second dose came at about 4 weeks and those whose second dose came at about 12 weeks were combined into one group, since spike-specific TCR depth and breadth did not differ between the two schedules. A total of 230 to 250 trial participants underwent TCR sequencing, of whom around 200 received two doses of AZD1222 and about 25 received two doses of the MenACWY control vaccine. Enrollment into the trials was organized by age into subgroups of 18-55, 56-69 and 70-plus years, and those subgroups contained 148, 28 and 57 TCR-sequenced participants, respectively.

The time point label, read with the paper, signifies: baseline before first vaccination. Samples from vaccinated people were obtained from the UK trials COV001 and COV002, which included a single-blind randomized controlled phase 2/3 trial of AZD1222 (ChAdOx1 nCoV-19) in healthy adults. For TCRbeta chain sequencing, PBMC samples were collected from trial participants at day 0 and at day 28 after the second dose. Beyond this particular receptor, the publication reports: Because no day 14 peak-response samples were available, the repertoires could be characterized only after the peak T cell response. The whole spike protein was spanned by vaccine-associated CD4 TCRs, and dominant responses were seen in regions 160-218 and 743-854. Reportedly, almost half of the unique spike-specific TCRs recognized epitopes lying outside the regions that are mutated in the B.1.351 and B.1.1.7 variants. In the small 56-69-year group, the increase in depth fell short of significance, most likely because of low power. Conclusions about previously exposed vaccinees were limited because only six AZD1222 recipients were SARS-CoV-2 seropositive at baseline. Participants were mostly white British, with more females than males. The authors suggested clonal diversity may have been underestimated. After two AZD1222 doses, both the breadth and the depth of spike-specific TCRs were significantly higher than at day 0 and than in MenACWY recipients.

The CDR3 regions of human TCRbeta chains were analyzed by immunosequencing. The paper's processing steps were these. Repertoire TCRs were matched against a reference library of SARS-CoV-2-specific TCRs generated with the MIRA antigen-specificity platform. Breadth was defined as the fraction of unique TCRs that were SARS-CoV-2-associated. Depth was defined as the fraction of total T cells that were SARS-CoV-2-associated. Using the MIRA data, each spike-specific TCR was assigned both to the spike region to which the TCR was reactive and to a CD4 or CD8 class. Log10-transformed breadth and depth values were compared by one-way ANOVA with Sidak's multiple comparisons tests. Not all clones reach the TCRdb copy of this immuneACCESS table, which keeps in-frame sequences only. Checked studies attribute under half of the gap to unresolved V genes and leave the rest unexplained. V and J calls and clone size come straight from that table; D and trimming were deduced from the DNA. In all, the sample holds 160,000 or so clones, and around 93% of those were seen once. The ten most abundant clones make up about 4.4% of the sample.

From the germline V gene, CDR1 is SNHLY and CDR2 is FYNNEI. The CDR3 covers 13 residues, taking in both the cysteine and the phenylalanine. Left in the record is the CDR3 DNA by itself, 39 bases read in frame from the first base. V and J lose 6 bases and 8 bases, and a span of 11 bases separates them. A remark on this clone: Its specific antigen is unknown. No base quality values were provided; no much bigger clone lies one nucleotide off.

The clonotype was recovered from an adult in good health. This chain joins TRBV2 to TRBJ1-6, with a weak D call of TRBD1 (5 bases match). Sequences were derived from peripheral blood, sampled on day 0 of AZD1222 vaccination. The CDR3 region has the sequence CASRAGHYSPLHF. The nucleotides are TGTGCCAGCAGAGCAGGACACTATTCACCCCTCCACTTT.